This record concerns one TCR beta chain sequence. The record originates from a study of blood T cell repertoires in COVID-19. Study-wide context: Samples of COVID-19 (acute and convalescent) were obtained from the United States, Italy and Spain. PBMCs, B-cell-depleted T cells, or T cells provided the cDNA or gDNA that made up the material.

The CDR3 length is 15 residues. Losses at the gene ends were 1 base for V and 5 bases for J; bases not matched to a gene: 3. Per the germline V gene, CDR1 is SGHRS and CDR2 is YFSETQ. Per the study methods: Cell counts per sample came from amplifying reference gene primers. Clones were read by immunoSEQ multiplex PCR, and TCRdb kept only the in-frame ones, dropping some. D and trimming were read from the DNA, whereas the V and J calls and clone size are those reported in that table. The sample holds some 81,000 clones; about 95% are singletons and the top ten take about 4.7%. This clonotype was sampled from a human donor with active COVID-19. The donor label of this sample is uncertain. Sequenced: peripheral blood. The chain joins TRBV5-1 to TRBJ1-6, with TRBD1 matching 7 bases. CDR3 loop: CASSLTGDDNSPLHF. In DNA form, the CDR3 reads TGCGCCAGCAGCTTGACAGGGGATGATAATTCACCCCTCCACTTT.